This T cell receptor beta chain was recovered during a study of response to subunit inactivated influenza vaccine. A word on this clonotype: Its specificity is unknown.

General study points: After each seasonal influenza vaccination, few new T cells are recruited, the authors suggested.

From the RT-PCR reads, TCRdb called clonotypes with MiXCR, one entry per CDR3 protein. The profile shows 610,000 or so distinct CDR3 sequences, approximately 15% of them singletons. The source of this sequence is a middle-aged man who received an inactivated influenza vaccine. Sample: PBMCs from blood, taken about 11 days after vaccination.

This CDR3 is CASRYSTGGRAEKLFF. The DNA for the CDR3 is TGTGCCAGCAGATACTCAACAGGGGGCAGGGCTGAAAAACTGTTTTTT. The rearrangement links TRBV12-3 or TRBV12-4 to TRBJ1-4; TRBD1 matches 9 bases. The CDR3 consists of 16 residues. V was clipped by 6 bases and J by 7 bases; unmatched bases: 12.